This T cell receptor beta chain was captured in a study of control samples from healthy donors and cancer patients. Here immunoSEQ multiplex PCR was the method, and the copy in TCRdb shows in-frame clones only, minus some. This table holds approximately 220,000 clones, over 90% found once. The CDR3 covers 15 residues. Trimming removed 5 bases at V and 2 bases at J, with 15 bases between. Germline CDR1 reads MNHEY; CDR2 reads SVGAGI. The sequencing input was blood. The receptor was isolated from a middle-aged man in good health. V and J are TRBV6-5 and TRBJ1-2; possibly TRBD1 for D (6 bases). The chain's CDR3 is CASSPRGTLNYGYTF. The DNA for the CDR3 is TGTGCCAGCAGTCCTCGCGGGACATTAAACTATGGCTACACCTTC.